This T cell receptor (beta chain) was profiled in a study of molecular identifiers for immune sequencing clone quantification. Making the bulk TCR libraries relied on previously described methods and listed TCR primers. From the PCR reads, TCRdb called clonotypes with MiXCR, one entry per CDR3 protein. This table holds under 800,000 distinct CDR3 sequences, 25% found once. This clonotype was counted between two and nine times. Its antigen remains unknown. Study observations and caveats: Same-barcode identical TCR molecules could make highly expanded clones look smaller than they are.

Naive CD8 T cells were sorted, and the gate applied was CD8+CD4-CCR7+CD45RA+. CDR1 and CDR2 from the germline V gene are MDHEN and SYDVKM. The CDR3 loop spans 15 amino acids. With 4 bases removed from V and 4 bases from J, the gap between germline ends came to 11 bases. The sample consisted of naive CD8+ T cells from blood, with Jurkat cell RNA spiked in. Subset reported: FACS-sorted CD8+CD4-CCR7+CD45RA+ naive T cells. The source of this sequence is a human donor in good health. Some libraries in this study had Jurkat cell RNA spiked in. This chain joins TRBV28 and TRBJ1-6; D call uncertain. The CDR3 DNA sequence: TGTGCCAGCAGTTCCTTAGAGCAGTATAATTCACCCCTCCACTTT. Protein product: CASSSLEQYNSPLHF. Using reference TRBV28 and TRBJ1-6 for the parts outside the CDR3, the full variable domain is DVKVTQSSRYLVKRTGEKVFLECVQDMDHENMFWYRQDPGLGLRLIYFSYDVKMKEKGDIPEGYSVSREKKERFSLILESASTNQTSMYLCASSSLEQYNSPLHFGNGTRLTVT.